The clone carrying this T cell receptor (beta chain) was seen just once. Its antigen is not known. The donors belonged to the roughly 110-subject validation cohort, separate from the approximately 670-subject first cohort. TCRdb's copy holds only in-frame clones and misses some; the assay was immunoSEQ multiplex PCR. Seen here are 76,000 or so clones, around 94% observed once, and the top ten hold over 2%. This specimen belongs to a study of cytomegalovirus exposure and HLA in healthy donors. Regarding the study as a whole: The dataset shows that most TCR sequences were rare, while some public TCRs occurred in many donors. Listed as cytomegalovirus-associated were approximately 160 TCR beta chains. In the 120 or so validation repertoires, about 94% of cluster scores exceeded 0, per a later analysis.

V was trimmed by 7 bases and J by 5 bases, leaving 17 bases between them. The CDR3 runs to 14 residues. The germline CDR1 and CDR2 sequences are SGHVS and FNYEAQ. Sequencing used PBMCs. V usage is TRBV7-6 and J usage is TRBJ2-5; D is perhaps TRBD2 (5 bases). The sequence was obtained from a woman aged 18-30 years in good health and CMV-seronegative. The CDR3, as DNA: TGTGCCAGCACCCTCCAGGCTGGCGGGGAGACCCAGTACTTC. It yields the protein CASTLQAGGETQYF.